The entry that follows covers one T cell receptor (beta chain) sequence. What it binds is not known. From blood CD8+ and CD4+ T cells, TCR beta sequences were generated. TEMRA cells were FACS-enriched and CD8+ and CD4+ T cells negatively isolated. The record originates from a study of CD8 T cells in Susac syndrome. CDR1 and CDR2 from the germline V gene are KGHDR and SFDVKD. V lost 5 bases and J lost 5; bases outside the gene matches: 3. There are 13 residues in the CDR3. Study-wide findings and caveats: The number of Susac-specific public clones found was roughly 16 in total CD8+ repertoires and roughly 5 in CD8+ TEMRA repertoires.

The authors reverse transcribed roughly 0.5 to 1 ug RNA with random hexamers. The TCR beta CDR3 was amplified by immunoSEQ multiplex PCR across 54 Vbeta, 13 Jbeta. TCRdb re-called the immunoSEQ multiplex PCR reads with MiXCR, one entry per CDR3 protein. The sample has around 79,000 distinct CDR3 sequences, approximately 94% seen once; the top ten hold about 0.47%. Material: CD8+ T cells from PBMCs. V gene TRBV24-1 combines with J gene TRBJ2-3; 7 bases map to TRBD2. The receptor comes from a human donor with Susac syndrome. The CDR3 DNA is TGTGCCACCAGTGGGGGAGGGAAAGATACGCAGTATTTT. This sequence encodes CATSGGGKDTQYF.